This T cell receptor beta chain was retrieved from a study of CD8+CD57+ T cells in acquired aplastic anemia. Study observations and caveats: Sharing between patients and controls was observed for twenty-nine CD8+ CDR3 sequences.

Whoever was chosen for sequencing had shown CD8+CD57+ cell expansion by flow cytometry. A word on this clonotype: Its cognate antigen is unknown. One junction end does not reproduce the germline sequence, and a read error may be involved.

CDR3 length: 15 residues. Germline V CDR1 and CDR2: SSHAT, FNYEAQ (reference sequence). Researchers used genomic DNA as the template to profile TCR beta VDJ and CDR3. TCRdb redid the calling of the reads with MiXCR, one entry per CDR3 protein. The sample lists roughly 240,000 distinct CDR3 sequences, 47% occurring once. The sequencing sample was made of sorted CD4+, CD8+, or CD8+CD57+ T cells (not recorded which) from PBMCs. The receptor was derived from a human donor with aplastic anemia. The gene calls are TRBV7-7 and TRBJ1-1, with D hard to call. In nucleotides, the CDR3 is TGTGCTAGCAGCCCAAGGGCAGGATTGAACACTGAAGCTTTCTTT. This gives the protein CASSPRAGLNTEAFF.